These T cell receptor beta chains were read from a single sample in a study of TIL therapy for anti-PD-1-resistant metastatic lung cancer. TCRdb's copy holds only in-frame clones and misses some; the assay was immunoSEQ multiplex PCR. The sample yields roughly 26,000 clones, 72% seen once. Here the sequenced sample was tumor tissue, taken at baseline. The source is a person aged 25 to 80 with non-small cell lung cancer. CDR3s include the opening cysteine and the closing phenylalanine or tryptophan. The D gene is left open where the match is weak. The size of a clone is reported for some rows only, either as once, few or many, or as a class for expanded clones.

TRBJ2-6	TRBV10-3	TRBD1	once	TGTGCCATCAGAACGACAGGGGCCGGGGCCAACGTCCTGACTTTC	CAIRTTGAGANVLTF
TRBJ2-4	TRBV25-1	.	few	TGTGCCAGCAGTGAATCAGGGTTAAACATTCAGTACTTC	CASSESGLNIQYF
TRBJ2-7	TRBV29-1	.	.	TGCAGCGTTGAAGATTTAGCCTACGAGCAGTACTTC	CSVEDLAYEQYF
TRBJ2-7	TRBV7-2	.	once	TGTGCCAGCAGCATCAGGGTAGGGGAGCAGTACTTC	CASSIRVGEQYF
TRBJ2-3	TRBV2	.	few	TGTGCCAGCAGTCCGAATCGGGGCGATACGCAGTATTTT	CASSPNRGDTQYF
TRBJ2-7	TRBV5-1	TRBD2	.	TGCGCCAGCAGCTTGATGGCTAGCGGGGCCTCCTACGAGCAGTGCTTC	CASSLMASGASYEQCF
TRBJ2-2	TRBV11-3	.	few	TGTGCCAGCAGCTTCGGGGGGCCGAGCACCGGGGAGCTGTTTTTT	CASSFGGPSTGELFF
TRBJ2-5	TRBV27	.	few	TGTGCCACCGGCCGCCTGGGGCCACAAGAGACCCAGTACTTC	CATGRLGPQETQYF
TRBJ1-2	TRBV20-1	.	once	TGCAATAAGGGGGACTACACCTTC	CNKGDYTF
TRBJ2-7	TRBV9	.	.	TGTGCCAGCAGCCCCGGGACGGACCCATTGGACGAGCAGTACTTC	CASSPGTDPLDEQYF
TRBJ2-3	TRBV6-5	TRBD2	once	TGTGCCAGCAGTTACGGGACTATCAGATCGACAGATACGCAGTATTTT	CASSYGTIRSTDTQYF
TRBJ2-3	TRBV5-5	.	.	TGTGCCAGCAGCTTGAAACGAGATACGCAGTATTTT	CASSLKRDTQYF
TRBJ2-1	TRBV7-2	.	few	TGTGCCAGCAGCAACCGTGGAACAGGGCGACATGAGCAGTTCTTC	CASSNRGTGRHEQFF
TRBJ1-5	TRBV12-5	.	.	TGTGCTAGTGACCAGGAAGGGGGGCCCCAGCATTTT	CASDQEGGPQHF
TRBJ1-2	TRBV18	.	.	TGTGCCAGCTCACTTACAGGTTCTGGCGGCTACACCTTC	CASSLTGSGGYTF
TRBJ2-6	TRBV4-2	.	.	TGTGCCAGCAGCCAAGCTAGAGCGTCTGGGGCCAACGTCCTGACTTTC	CASSQARASGANVLTF
TRBJ2-5	TRBV2	.	.	TGTGCCAGCAGTGAGGGGCTAGCCTCCGAGACCCAGTACTTC	CASSEGLASETQYF
TRBJ2-5	TRBV7-8	.	.	TGTGCCAGCAGCTTAGCTGGCGGGGAGACCCAGTACTTC	CASSLAGGETQYF
TRBJ1-6	TRBV11-3	.	.	TGTGCCAGCAGCTTAGGACAGGATTCACCCCTCCACTTT	CASSLGQDSPLHF
TRBJ2-3	TRBV7-2	.	.	TGTGCCAGCACCCTATCCGGCTTCACAGATACGCAGTATTTT	CASTLSGFTDTQYF
TRBJ2-7	TRBV14	.	.	TGTGCCAGCAGCCAAACCTTGGACCTACCTACCGAGCAGTACTTC	CASSQTLDLPTEQYF
TRBJ1-4	TRBV11-3	TRBD1	.	TGTGCCAGCAGCACTACTCAGGGGGCGCGGAAACTGTTTTTT	CASSTTQGARKLFF
TRBJ1-2	TRBV11-3	TRBD1	.	TGTGCCAGCAGCTTCGGGACAGGGTTAGGCTACACCTTC	CASSFGTGLGYTF
TRBJ2-5	TRBV9	.	.	TGTGCCAGCAGCGTAGCTGGACTCCAGGCAGAGACCCAGTACTTC	CASSVAGLQAETQYF
TRBJ2-2	TRBV19	TRBD2	.	TGTGCCAGTAGCCCGGGACTAGCGGGGAACACCGGGGAGCTGTTTTTT	CASSPGLAGNTGELFF
TRBJ2-7	TRBV18	TRBD1	.	TGTGCCAGCTCACCCCCTCAAGACAGGGACGGCGAGCAGTACTTC	CASSPPQDRDGEQYF
TRBJ1-5	TRBV5-4	.	.	TGTGCCAGCAGCTTGGGCCCCAAGGGTGACAGCAATCAGCCCCAGCATTTT	CASSLGPKGDSNQPQHF
TRBJ1-1	TRBV4-1	.	.	TGCGCCAGCAGCCGAGGGGCGATATCGAACACTGAAGCTTTCTTT	CASSRGAISNTEAFF
TRBJ2-1	TRBV18	TRBD1	.	TGTGCCAGCTCACGAACAGGGGGCCAGGACAATGAGCAGTTCTTC	CASSRTGGQDNEQFF
TRBJ1-1	TRBV12-1	.	.	TGTGCCAGCAGCTTTGCAGATGACAGGGTGGACACTGAAGCTTTCTTT	CASSFADDRVDTEAFF
TRBJ1-5	TRBV2	.	few	TGTGCCAGCAGTTTTTCTATCACCAATCAGCCCCAGCATTTT	CASSFSITNQPQHF